This TCR beta chain emerged from a study of cytomegalovirus exposure and HLA in healthy donors. Study observations and caveats: HLA alleles were associated with 18,000 or so TCR beta sequences in a later analysis at 0.05 false discovery rate.

Of note for this clone: Its specificity is unknown.

When sampled, the donors appeared nominally healthy, though they likely had unrecorded immune exposures. The PCR contained 60 Vbeta and 13 Jbeta primers. Sequencing was performed with immunoSEQ multiplex PCR; in TCRdb, only in-frame clones are kept and a portion is missing. The sample lists some 160,000 clones; roughly 79% were seen once. CDR3 length equals 15 residues. CDR1 and CDR2 (germline): MNHEY, SVGAGI. The V segment lost 4 bases and the J segment 7 bases; nucleotides outside the gene matches: 6. Sequenced input: PBMCs. The genes are TRBV6-5 and TRBJ2-2; TRBD1 matches 10 bases. The sequence came from a woman aged 40 to 49 in good health and CMV-seropositive. Here the CDR3 DNA reads TGTGCCAGCAGTTCCGGGACAGGGGCTGGCGGGGAGCTGTTTTTT. It encodes CASSSGTGAGGELFF.